The entry that follows covers one T cell receptor (beta chain) sequence. No antigen is known for it. CDR3 size: 17 residues. With 2 bases removed from V and 6 bases from J, the gap between germline ends came to 21 bases. The germline CDR1 and CDR2 sequences are LNHNV and YYDKDF (reference sequence). The source of the sample is a study of PD-1 blockade in mismatch repair-deficient tumors. Study as a whole: Patients had over 10 mismatch repair-deficient cancer types, all previously treated and progressing.

Assay: immunoSEQ multiplex PCR; the TCRdb copy retains only in-frame clones and omits some. The profile shows just over 25,000 clones, approximately 84% of them singletons. PCR or immunohistochemistry showed mismatch repair deficiency in every enrolled patient. TCR sequencing covered a few patients who responded to pembrolizumab. General study points: Tumor-resident clones, often absent from pretreatment blood, expanded after pembrolizumab and then contracted.

This chain uses TRBV15 with TRBJ2-3; D may be TRBD2 (6 bases). The receptor was isolated from an adult with mismatch repair-deficient cancer. Sequenced material: PBMCs, taken before pembrolizumab treatment. CDR3 amino acids: CATSRTRQLSEGDTQYF. The DNA of the CDR3 is TGTGCCACCAGCAGAACAAGACAGCTTTCGGAGGGTGATACGCAGTATTTT. Filled out from reference TRBV15 and TRBJ2-3, the complete variable domain reads DAMVIQNPRYQVTQFGKPVTLSCSQTLNHNVMYWYQQKSSQAPKLLFHYYDKDFNNEADTPDNFQSRRPNTSFCFLDIRSPGLGDTAMYLCATSRTRQLSEGDTQYFGPGTRLTVL.